The sequence of this T cell receptor beta chain was determined in a study of shared clonotypes between healthy human individuals. Unsorted PBMC contributed 250 to 350 ng DNA, about 30,000 T cell genomes, to each replicate PCR. Methods used by the authors: Junction-only sequences produced by ImmunoSEQ had no quality scores, so filtering differed. The repertoire was sequenced with immunoSEQ multiplex PCR; TCRdb's copy has only in-frame clones and lacks some. V, J and clone size were drawn from that table, and D and trimming were deduced from the DNA. The data hold 450,000 to 500,000 clones, with more than 75% observed a single time. This clone was seen once. Germline CDR1 and CDR2: SGHRS and YFSETQ. The length of the CDR3 is 15 residues. With V trimmed by 2 bases and J by 2 bases, 3 bases remained unmatched.

The TCR sequence derives from a woman aged 40 to 50 in good health. Some clones in this sample may be carry-over from other donors' samples. Specimen: PBMCs. The V and J genes are TRBV5-1 and TRBJ2-3, with 9 nucleotides matching TRBD2. DNA for the CDR3: TGCGCCAGCAGCTTCGGGACTAGCCCCACAGATACGCAGTATTTT. Residues: CASSFGTSPTDTQYF.